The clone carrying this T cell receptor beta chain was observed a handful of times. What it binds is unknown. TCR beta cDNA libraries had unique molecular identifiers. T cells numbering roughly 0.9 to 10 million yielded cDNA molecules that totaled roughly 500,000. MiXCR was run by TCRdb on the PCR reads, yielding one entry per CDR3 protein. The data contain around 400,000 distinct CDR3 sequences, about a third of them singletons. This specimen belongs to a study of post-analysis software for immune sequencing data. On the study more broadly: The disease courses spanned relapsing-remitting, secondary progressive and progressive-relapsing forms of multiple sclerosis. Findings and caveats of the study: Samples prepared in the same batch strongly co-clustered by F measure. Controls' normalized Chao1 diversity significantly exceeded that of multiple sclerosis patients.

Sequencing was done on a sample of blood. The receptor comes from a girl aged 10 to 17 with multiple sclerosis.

The CDR3 spells CASSPFGIEGPAGQPQHF. The CDR3 nucleotides read TGTGCCAGCTCACCATTTGGTATCGAGGGCCCCGCAGGTCAGCCCCAGCATTTT. The chain combines TRBV18 with TRBJ1-5; D uncertain. The CDR3 is 18 amino acids. V was trimmed by 2 bases and J by 6 bases, leaving 23 bases between them. Germline CDR1 reads KGHSH; CDR2 reads LQKENI.